The next 11 T cell receptor beta chains were all read from a single sample in a study of blood T cell repertoires in COVID-19. TCRdb's copy holds only in-frame clones and misses some; the assay was immunoSEQ multiplex PCR. The table includes 250,000 to 350,000 clones, around 90% detected once. The source material was PBMCs or T cells enriched from blood (not recorded which). The receptors here all came from a woman aged 25 to 39 who had recovered from COVID-19.

This clone turned up a few times. The chain is built from TRBV6-5 and TRBJ2-7; perhaps TRBD2 as D (6 bases). Germline V CDR1 and CDR2: MNHEY, SVGAGI. V lost 6 bases to trimming and J lost 2 bases, with 8 bases between them. The CDR3 runs 12 residues. CDR3 DNA sequence: TGTGCCAGCAGCAGCGGGCCCTACGAGCAGTACTTC. Translation: CASSSGPYEQYF.

A few counts support this clone. This CDR3 reads CASSLGAGGNEQYF. The DNA for the CDR3 is TGTGCCAGCAGCTTAGGGGCAGGGGGAAACGAGCAGTACTTC. This sequence joins TRBV11-3 and TRBJ2-7; 7 nucleotides match TRBD1. Germline trimming cut 1 base from V and 5 bases from J; bases unmatched to any gene: 5. There are 14 residues in the CDR3. The germline V gene has CDR1 SGHNT and CDR2 YENEEA.

The chain couples TRBV5-1 to TRBJ1-6, with D tentatively TRBD1 (5 bases). CDR1 and CDR2 (germline): SGHRS, YFSETQ. V was clipped by 0 bases and J by 6 bases, with 10 bases between them. The CDR3 is 15 residues long. This chain's CDR3 is CASSLAGLANSPLHF. CDR3 sequence (DNA): TGCGCCAGCAGCTTGGCGGGACTGGCTAATTCACCCCTCCACTTT.

Comments on this clone: Germline and junction disagree at one end, which may indicate a read error. This sequence joins TRBV11-3 and TRBJ1-4; D unclear. This CDR3 is 17 amino acids long. Germline CDR1 is SGHNT and CDR2 is YENEEA. Written as DNA, the CDR3 is TGTGCCAGCAGCTTAGGAGGAGGGTTAACGACTAGTGAAAAACTGTTTTTT. Residues: CASSLGGGLTTSEKLFF.

The chain combines TRBV7-6 with TRBJ2-1; the D is unclear. The germline V and J ends were trimmed by 3 bases and 10 bases, with 16 bases remaining between them. Germline assignment: CDR1 SGHVS and CDR2 FNYEAQ. The CDR3 consists of 14 residues. CDR3 nucleotides: TGTGCCAGCAGCTTCTCGTTAGAGGCGGAGGAGCAGTTCTTC. This codes for CASSFSLEAEEQFF.

The gene calls are TRBV5-5 and TRBJ2-5; D remains ambiguous. CDR1 SGHKS and CDR2 YYEKEE come from the germline V gene (reference sequence). This CDR3 has 12 residues. V was cut by 4 bases and J by 6 bases, with 10 bases left in between. CDR3 nucleotides: TGTGCCAGCAGCGTAACTGTCAAGACCCAGTACTTC. It yields the protein CASSVTVKTQYF.

The chain has TRBV28 and TRBJ1-3; D is possibly TRBD1 (6 bases). CDR1 is MDHEN and CDR2 is SYDVKM in the germline V gene. The V and J ends lost 2 bases and 8 bases respectively, with 10 bases between them. The CDR3 totals 13 residues. CDR3 DNA: TGTGCCAGCAGTTTACCAGGGGCGGACACCATATATTTT. Protein: CASSLPGADTIYF.

The J gene is TRBJ1-3, the V gene TRBV28; weak D call: TRBD1 (5 bases). CDR3 length: 13 amino acids. Germline V gene sequence: CDR1 MDHEN, CDR2 SYDVKM. Trimming removed 3 bases from V and 8 bases from J, with 11 bases in between. CDR3 sequence (DNA): TGTGCCAGCAGTTTTGGGCAGGGATACACCATATATTTT. Translated: CASSFGQGYTIYF. Full variable domain (remainder filled in from reference TRBV28 and TRBJ1-3): DVKVTQSSRYLVKRTGEKVFLECVQDMDHENMFWYRQDPGLGLRLIYFSYDVKMKEKGDIPEGYSVSREKKERFSLILESASTNQTSMYLCASSFGQGYTIYFGEGSWLTVV.

The chain uses TRBV4-2 and TRBJ2-5, with D perhaps TRBD2 (5 bases). The V gene lost 0 bases and the J gene lost 4 bases, with 9 bases spanning the gap. Germline-derived CDR1 and CDR2 are LGHNA and YNFKEQ. The CDR3 sequence is 14 residues long. The CDR3 protein is CASSQEGGSETQYF. CDR3 DNA: TGTGCCAGCAGCCAAGAAGGCGGGTCAGAGACCCAGTACTTC.

The V and J genes are TRBV9 and TRBJ2-5, with 12 nucleotides matching TRBD1. Germline CDR1 and CDR2: SGDLS and YYNGEE. CDR3 length: 17 amino acids. V lost 0 bases, J lost 4 bases, and 7 bases stayed unmatched. For the CDR3, the DNA is TGTGCCAGCAGCGTAGGGGCCGGGACAGGGGGCCTAGAGACCCAGTACTTC. The encoded protein is CASSVGAGTGGLETQYF.

This clone was seen a single time. The chain joins TRBV7-2 to TRBJ2-5, with D possibly being TRBD1 (6 bases). Trimming removed 1 base from V and 5 bases from J, with 11 bases in between. In germline, CDR1 is SGHTA, CDR2 FQGNSA. The CDR3 has 14 amino acids. The CDR3 region is CASSLVGGSETQYF. CDR3 DNA sequence: TGTGCCAGCAGCTTAGTAGGGGGTTCGGAGACCCAGTACTTC.